The following is a T cell receptor (beta chain) sequence with its context. Original analysis: Amplification of reference gene primers provided the estimated nucleated cell counts. Measured with immunoSEQ multiplex PCR; TCRdb has only the in-frame clones, and not every one. The V and J calls and clone size are taken from that table; D and trimming were inferred from the DNA. The sample lists tens of thousands of clones, approximately 80% occurring once. These data originate in a study of blood T cell repertoires in COVID-19. Study information: The United States, Italy and Spain supplied acute and convalescent COVID-19 samples. Sources were T cells, B-cell-depleted T cells, or PBMCs; the material itself was cDNA or gDNA.

V lost 5 bases and J lost 6; bases outside the gene matches: 2. Per germline, CDR1 LNHDA and CDR2 SQIVND (reference sequence). The CDR3 spans 12 residues. V is TRBV19 and J is TRBJ2-3; 7 bases fit TRBD1. The clonotype was recovered from a human donor in a cohort sampled during active or convalescent COVID-19. The source material was peripheral blood. The CDR3 sequence is CASSPRGDTQYF. As DNA, the CDR3 is TGTGCCAGTAGTCCCAGGGGGGATACGCAGTATTTT. The entire variable domain, with the rest obtained from reference TRBV19 and TRBJ2-3, is as follows: DGGITQSPKYLFRKEGQNVTLSCEQNLNHDAMYWYRQDPGQGLRLIYYSQIVNDFQKGDIAEGYSVSREKKESFPLTVTSAQKNPTAFYLCASSPRGDTQYFGPGTRLTVL.